The clone carrying this TCR beta chain occurred many times. Its cognate antigen is unknown. Employing constant-segment primers, 5'RACE generated TCR alpha and TCR beta cDNA libraries bearing sample barcodes and UMIs. In TCRdb, the 5' RACE reads were re-called with MiXCR into one record per CDR3 protein. The sample holds approximately 290,000 distinct CDR3 sequences, roughly 8.2% seen once. This entry comes from a study of T-cell memory formation after mild COVID-19. Whole-study context: For the most part, TCR clusters were specific to one donor. Study-wide results and limits: Contracting CD4+ clones sat mainly in CM and EM; CD8+ in EMRA. CD4/CD8 balance characterized clones contracting day 15 to 85, and CD4+ skew characterized later expanders.

Trimming cost V 1 base and J 5 bases, with 11 bases left between them. This CDR3 is 13 amino acids long. CDR1 and CDR2 from the germline V gene are DFQATT and SNEGSKA (reference sequence). This chain links TRBV20-1 with TRBJ2-5; perhaps TRBD2 as D (5 bases). The sample consisted of PBMCs or a T cell subset sorted from them (not recorded which). This clonotype was sampled from a man aged 18 to 29 who had mild COVID-19 (a few samples of this study predate the infection). Cell type and time point are not known. The CDR3 region has the DNA TGCAGTGCTAGAGTACCGACGGGGGAGACCCAGTACTTC. Amino acid sequence: CSARVPTGETQYF.